The 2 T cell receptor beta chains given below trace back to one sample, sequenced in a study of radiation and T cells in renal cell carcinoma (dated by TCRdb to 2018 to 2021). The meaning of the sample's time point label: blood 2 weeks post-SBRT. The treatment or condition label, as the study defines it: 15 Gy SBRT to primary tumor, nephrectomy 4 weeks later. The library was obtained by the immunoSEQ multiplex PCR assay. TCRdb carries this immuneACCESS record with in-frame sequences only. Its versions omit some clonotypes, under half of them owing to an unresolved V gene in the studies checked, with the rest unexplained. A total of just over 150,000 clones appear in this sample, about nine tenths of them only once. The top ten clonotypes cover over 10% of the sample. This material consisted of blood, taken from a patient whose treatment included radiotherapy and nephrectomy. These receptors came from a woman aged 45-59 years with renal cell carcinoma.

The genes are TRBV4-1 and TRBJ2-5, with 8 bases identical to TRBD2. The CDR3 runs 16 residues. Germline assignment: CDR1 MGHRA and CDR2 YSYEKL. V shed 0 bases, J shed 6 bases, and the junction held 9 bases outside the gene matches. In nucleotides, the CDR3 is TGCGCCAGCAGCCAAGATGGGATAGCGGGGATTCAGACCCAGTACTTC. Residues: CASSQDGIAGIQTQYF.

The V call is TRBV20-1, the J call TRBJ2-5, with 11 bases that match TRBD2. Per germline, CDR1 DFQATT and CDR2 SNEGSKA (reference sequence). The CDR3 has 11 residues. Unmatched junction bases numbered 6, after V lost 5 bases and J lost 13 bases. CDR3 DNA: TGCAGTGCTCCTCTAGGGACTAGCGGGTACTTC. This encodes CSAPLGTSGYF.